This T cell receptor beta chain was captured by sequencing in a study of T-cell memory formation after mild COVID-19. Study outcomes and limitations: Pre-infection memory harbored some responding clones, suggesting cross-reactive memory joined.

Comments on this clonotype: The target antigen is unknown.

Per the germline V gene, CDR1 is DFQATT and CDR2 is SNEGSKA (reference sequence). Trimming removed 2 bases from V and 1 base from J, with 6 bases in between. The CDR3 extends over 14 amino acids. Amplification by 5'RACE using constant-segment primers produced TCR alpha and TCR beta cDNA libraries that carried sample barcodes and UMIs. From the 5' RACE reads, TCRdb called clonotypes with MiXCR, one entry per CDR3 protein. This sample carries about 350,000 distinct CDR3 sequences, about an eighth of them seen once, and the ten largest clones take 20% to 25%. V usage is TRBV20-1 and J usage is TRBJ2-6, with D possibly matching TRBD2 (5 bases). The clonotype comes from a man between 18 and 29 years old who had mild COVID-19 (a few samples of this study predate the infection). Cell type and time point are not known. Sequenced input: PBMCs or a T cell subset sorted from them (not recorded which). DNA of the CDR3: TGCAGTGCTAGACGGGAATCTGGGGCCAACGTCCTGACTTTC. Amino acid sequence: CSARRESGANVLTF.